This TCR beta chain was documented in a study of T cell repertoires in cytomegalovirus infection. TCRdb recomputed calls from the reads with MiXCR, one row per CDR3 protein. The sample has approximately 200,000 distinct CDR3 sequences, about 30% seen once. Trimming cost V 6 bases and J 1 base; bases outside gene matches: 14. The CDR3 extends over 17 amino acids. Germline V gives CDR1 SQVTM, CDR2 ANQGSEA. The specimen was PBMCs. The rearrangement links TRBV29-1 to TRBJ2-1; 8 bases are a match to TRBD1. The receptor's source is a human donor in good health (CMV status not recorded). Some clones in this sample may be carry-over from other donors' samples. CDR3 bases: TGCAGCGTCCCCTTGCTCGACAGGGGTAGGTCCTACAATGAGCAGTTCTTC. Amino acids: CSVPLLDRGRSYNEQFF.